One TCR beta chain is described in this entry. The sample originates from a study of cytomegalovirus exposure and HLA in healthy donors. Both 60 Vbeta primers and 13 Jbeta primers went into the PCR. Generated by immunoSEQ multiplex PCR, the TCRdb table keeps only in-frame clones and is missing some. The table shows around 39,000 clones, with 60% to 85% occurring only once. Per the germline V gene, CDR1 is MNHNS and CDR2 is SASEGT. Between the trimmed V and J ends, which lost 1 base and 4 bases, there was a span of 8 bases. The CDR3 consists of 14 residues. The sample consisted of PBMCs. The receptor was isolated from a man aged 30-40 years in good health and CMV-seronegative. This sequence joins TRBV6-1 and TRBJ1-3, with no clear D. CDR3 region: CASSEVPVGNTIYF. The CDR3 coding sequence is TGTGCCAGCAGTGAAGTCCCCGTGGGAAACACCATATATTTT.